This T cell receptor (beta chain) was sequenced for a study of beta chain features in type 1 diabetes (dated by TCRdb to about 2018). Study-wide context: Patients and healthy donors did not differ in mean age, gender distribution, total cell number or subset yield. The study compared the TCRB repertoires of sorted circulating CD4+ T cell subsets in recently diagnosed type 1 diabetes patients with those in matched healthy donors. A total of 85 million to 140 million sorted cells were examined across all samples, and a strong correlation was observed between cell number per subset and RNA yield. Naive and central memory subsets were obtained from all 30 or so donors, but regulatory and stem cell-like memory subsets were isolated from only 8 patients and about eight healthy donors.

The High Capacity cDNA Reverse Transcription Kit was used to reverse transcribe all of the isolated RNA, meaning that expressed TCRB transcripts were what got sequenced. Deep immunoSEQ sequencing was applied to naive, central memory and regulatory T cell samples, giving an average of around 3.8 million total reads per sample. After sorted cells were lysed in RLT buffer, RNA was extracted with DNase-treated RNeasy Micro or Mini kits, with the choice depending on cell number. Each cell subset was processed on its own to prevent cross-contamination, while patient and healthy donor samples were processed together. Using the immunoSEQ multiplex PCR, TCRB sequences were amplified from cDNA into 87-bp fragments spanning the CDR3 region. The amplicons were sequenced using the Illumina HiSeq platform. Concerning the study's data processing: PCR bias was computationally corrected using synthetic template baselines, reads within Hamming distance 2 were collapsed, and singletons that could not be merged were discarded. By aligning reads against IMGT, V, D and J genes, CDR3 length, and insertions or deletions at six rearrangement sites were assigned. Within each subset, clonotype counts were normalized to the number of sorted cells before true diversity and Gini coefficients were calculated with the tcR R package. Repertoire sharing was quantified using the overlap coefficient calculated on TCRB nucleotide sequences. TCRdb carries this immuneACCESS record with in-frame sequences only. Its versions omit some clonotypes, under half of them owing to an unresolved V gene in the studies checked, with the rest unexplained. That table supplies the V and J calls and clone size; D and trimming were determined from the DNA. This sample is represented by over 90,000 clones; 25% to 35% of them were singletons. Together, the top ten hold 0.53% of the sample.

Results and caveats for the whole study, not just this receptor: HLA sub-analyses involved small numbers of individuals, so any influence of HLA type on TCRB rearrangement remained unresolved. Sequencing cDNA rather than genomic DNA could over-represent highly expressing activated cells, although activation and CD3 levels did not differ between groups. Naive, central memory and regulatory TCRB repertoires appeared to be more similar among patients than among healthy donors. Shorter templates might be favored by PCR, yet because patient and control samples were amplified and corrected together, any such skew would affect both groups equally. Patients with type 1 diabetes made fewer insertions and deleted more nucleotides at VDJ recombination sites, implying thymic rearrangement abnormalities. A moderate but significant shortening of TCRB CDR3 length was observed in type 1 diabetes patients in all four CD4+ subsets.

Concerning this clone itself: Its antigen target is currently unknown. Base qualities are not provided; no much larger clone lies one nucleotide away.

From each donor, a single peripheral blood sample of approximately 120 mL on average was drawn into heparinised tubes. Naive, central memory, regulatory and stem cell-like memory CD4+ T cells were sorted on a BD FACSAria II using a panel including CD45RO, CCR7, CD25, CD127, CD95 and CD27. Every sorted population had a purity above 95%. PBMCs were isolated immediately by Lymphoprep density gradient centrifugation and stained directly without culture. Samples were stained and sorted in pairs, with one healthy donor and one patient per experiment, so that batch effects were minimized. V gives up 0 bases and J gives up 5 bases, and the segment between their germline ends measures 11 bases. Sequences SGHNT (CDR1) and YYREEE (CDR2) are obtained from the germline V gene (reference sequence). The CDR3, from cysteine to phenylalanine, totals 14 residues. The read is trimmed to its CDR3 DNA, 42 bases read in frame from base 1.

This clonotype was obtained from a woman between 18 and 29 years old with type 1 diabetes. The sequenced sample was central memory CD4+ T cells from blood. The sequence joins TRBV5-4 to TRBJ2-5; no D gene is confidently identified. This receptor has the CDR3 CASSLGGGTETQYF. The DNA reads TGTGCCAGCAGCTTGGGAGGTGGAACGGAGACCCAGTACTTC.